These 10 T cell receptor beta chains were all obtained from the same sample, sequenced in a study of graft-versus-host responses after intestinal transplantation. Profiled with immunoSEQ multiplex PCR; TCRdb holds only in-frame clones, not every one. The sample lists about 9,300 clones, 91% occurring once. Sample: PBMCs, taken roughly 43 days after intestinal transplant. Source of these receptors: a human patient who received an intestinal transplant, so some T cells may come from the graft donor.

The rearrangement joins TRBV2 to TRBJ2-7; D remains unclear. The CDR3 runs to 12 residues. Germline CDR1 is SNHLY and CDR2 is FYNNEI. V dropped 7 bases and J dropped 0 bases, with 7 bases sitting between them. The CDR3 sequence is CASTPNSYEQYF. The CDR3, as DNA: TGTGCCAGCACCCCGAACTCCTACGAGCAGTACTTC.

The rearrangement links TRBV6-5 to TRBJ2-1; TRBD2 aligns across 14 bases. This CDR3 comprises 15 residues. After removal of 4 bases from V and 8 bases from J, the junction contained 4 bases not matched to a gene. Germline V gene sequence: CDR1 MNHEY, CDR2 SVGAGI. The CDR3 protein is CASSWGLAGVDEQFF. DNA of the CDR3: TGTGCCAGCAGTTGGGGACTAGCGGGAGTCGATGAGCAGTTCTTC.

In this sample, this clone turned up once. The chain uses TRBV11-2 and TRBJ2-1; D might be TRBD1 (5 bases). Per germline, CDR1 SGHAT and CDR2 FQNNGV. Trimming removed 2 bases at V and 2 bases at J, with 16 bases between. The CDR3 contains 17 residues. The CDR3 DNA reads TGTGCCAGCAGCTTATGGGGCCAATCCAGAACCTACAATGAGCAGTTCTTC. It specifies CASSLWGQSRTYNEQFF. The full variable domain, with the rest looked up from reference TRBV11-2 and TRBJ2-1, is EAGVAQSPRYKIIEKRQSVAFWCNPISGHATLYWYQQILGQGPKLLIQFQNNGVVDDSQLPKDRFSAERLKGVDSTLKIQPAKLEDSAVYLCASSLWGQSRTYNEQFFGPGTRLTVL.

The chain uses TRBV5-5 and TRBJ2-3; D possibly corresponds to TRBD2 (5 bases). CDR3 length: 15 residues. V dropped 2 bases and J dropped 0 bases, with 10 bases sitting between them. Germline CDR1 reads SGHKS; CDR2 reads YYEKEE (reference sequence). In nucleotides, the CDR3 is TGTGCCAGCAGCTTACCGGGGTCTAGCACAGATACGCAGTATTTT. Translating gives CASSLPGSSTDTQYF.

The chain has TRBV30 and TRBJ1-6; D is undetermined. Germline CDR1 is GTSNPN and CDR2 is SVGIG (reference sequence). This CDR3 region has 17 residues. Trimming stripped 3 bases from V and 7 bases from J, with 22 bases between. CDR3: CAWRSPRAANWNSPLHF. CDR3 sequence (DNA): TGTGCCTGGAGGTCGCCTAGGGCAGCGAACTGGAATTCACCCCTCCACTTT.

The chain has TRBV28 and TRBJ2-2; 7 bases agree with TRBD2. Losses at the gene ends were 4 bases for V and 0 bases for J; bases not matched to a gene: 5. Germline V lookup: CDR1 MDHEN, CDR2 SYDVKM. The CDR3 is 16 residues long. CDR3 residues: CASSSFSGPNTGELFF. DNA for the CDR3: TGTGCCAGCAGTTCCTTTAGCGGGCCGAACACCGGGGAGCTGTTTTTT.

This clone was seen once. CDR3 loop: CSVEDTGIQETQYF. The CDR3 region has the DNA TGCAGCGTTGAAGATACAGGGATCCAAGAGACCCAGTACTTC. The rearrangement uses TRBV29-1 and TRBJ2-5, with TRBD1 as a possible D gene (6 bases). Trimming stripped 0 bases from V and 1 base from J, with 9 bases between. The CDR3 length is 14 residues. Germline V gives CDR1 SQVTM, CDR2 ANQGSEA.

The chain carries TRBV29-1 and TRBJ1-1; no reliable D call. Germline values: CDR1 SQVTM, CDR2 ANQGSEA. V lost 0 bases and J lost 11, with 13 bases in between. This CDR3 comprises 12 residues. CDR3 sequence (DNA): TGCAGCGTTGAAGATGAAGGGATCGAGGCTTTCTTT. This translates into CSVEDEGIEAFF.

The chain employs TRBV5-4 and TRBJ2-3; no reliable D call. In germline, CDR1 is SGHNT, CDR2 YYREEE (reference sequence). CDR3 size: 17 residues. V was cut by 0 bases and J by 3 bases, with 17 bases left in between. The CDR3 DNA reads as TGTGCCAGCAGCTTGGGATCTATCTATGGTGGGACAGATACGCAGTATTTT. It is translated as CASSLGSIYGGTDTQYF.

The chain couples TRBV7-2 to TRBJ2-2; no definite D call. This CDR3 spans 14 amino acids. The V end was cut by 0 bases, the J end by 5 bases, with 7 bases between. In germline, CDR1 is SGHTA, CDR2 FQGNSA. The DNA of the CDR3 is TGTGCCAGCAGCTTAGCGTATCAAACCGGGGAGCTGTTTTTT. It codes for CASSLAYQTGELFF.